This T cell receptor beta chain was sequenced for a study of OX40 agonist ivuxolimab in advanced cancers. Notes on the study in general: CD4+ T cells averaged fewer expanded clones than CD8+ T cells.

Trimming removed 2 bases from V and 4 bases from J; junction bases left unmatched: 4. The CDR3 is made up of 14 amino acids. The germline V gene encodes CDR1 SGHTA and CDR2 FQGTGA. About this clone: Its antigen remains unknown.

Data came from immunoSEQ multiplex PCR; TCRdb stores just in-frame clones and leaves some out. The sample lists almost 70,000 clones; 90% were seen once. This chain links TRBV7-3 with TRBJ2-7, with TRBD2 identical over 8 bases. The clonotype comes from an adult with an advanced solid tumor such as melanoma, head and neck, liver or kidney cancer. Sequencing was performed on CD4+ or CD8+ T cells sorted from blood, taken in a trial of the OX40 agonist ivuxolimab. CDR3 protein: CASSLGGRFYEQYF. The CDR3 DNA follows: TGTGCCAGCAGCTTAGGCGGGAGGTTTTACGAGCAGTACTTC.